One and the same sample provided the 6 T cell receptor beta chains below, sequenced in a study of shared clonotypes between healthy human individuals. Profiled with immunoSEQ multiplex PCR; TCRdb holds only in-frame clones, not every one. In the table there are 2 million to 3 million clones, more than 80% of which are singletons. The material sequenced was naive CD4+ T cells sorted from blood. The sample's subset: CD45RA+ positively selected. These receptors were taken from a man younger than 35 in good health.

The rearrangement joins TRBV5-4 to TRBJ2-5; 8 nucleotides align to TRBD2. Germline V gives CDR1 SGHNT, CDR2 YYREEE (reference sequence). The ends lost 3 bases at V and 2 bases at J; junction bases unmatched: 3. The CDR3 spans 14 residues. In DNA form, the CDR3 reads TGTGCCAGCAGCTATAGCGGGATGCAAGAGACCCAGTACTTC. This sequence encodes CASSYSGMQETQYF.

V gene TRBV30 combines with J gene TRBJ2-5; D is undetermined. The CDR3 has 14 residues. The V gene's germline CDR1 is GTSNPN and CDR2 SVGIG (reference sequence). Trimming removed 2 bases at V and 3 bases at J, with 13 bases between. CDR3 bases: TGTGCCTGGAGTTTAAGGGCAGGAAAAGAGACCCAGTACTTC. It translates to CAWSLRAGKETQYF.

This chain uses TRBV5-1 with TRBJ1-4, with 10 nucleotides matching TRBD1. This CDR3 has 15 amino acids. Trimming removed 4 bases from V and 5 bases from J; junction bases left unmatched: 5. In germline, CDR1 is SGHRS, CDR2 YFSETQ. CDR3 bases: TGCGCCAGCAGCATACGGACAGGGGGGAATGAAAAACTGTTTTTT. This encodes CASSIRTGGNEKLFF.

The chain carries TRBV5-4 and TRBJ2-7; 8 bases fit TRBD2. J gave up 0 bases and V 4 bases, and 12 bases lay outside the gene matches. The CDR3 runs to 17 residues. Germline CDR1 and CDR2: SGHNT and YYREEE (reference sequence). This chain's CDR3 is CASSPISGGRNSYEQYF. The DNA of the CDR3 is TGTGCCAGCAGCCCCATTTCGGGCGGGAGGAACTCCTACGAGCAGTACTTC.

This sequence joins TRBV11-2 and TRBJ2-7; either TRBD1 or TRBD2 may supply D (6 bases each). V lost 0 bases to trimming and J lost 5 bases, with 14 bases between them. CDR3 size: 15 residues. Looked up from germline, CDR1 is SGHAT and CDR2 is FQNNGV. CDR3 protein: CASSLDMGGPNEQYF. The CDR3 nucleotides are TGTGCCAGCAGCTTAGATATGGGGGGCCCAAACGAGCAGTACTTC.

This clone occurred a few times. Other DNA sequences from this sample encode an identical CDR3 as well. V and J are TRBV5-1 and TRBJ1-5, with a weak D call TRBD1 (5 bases). The CDR3 is 14 residues long. Germline V gives CDR1 SGHRS, CDR2 YFSETQ. With 4 bases removed from V and 0 bases from J, the gap between germline ends came to 8 bases. The CDR3 DNA follows: TGCGCCAGCAGCCTAGACAGTAGCAATCAGCCCCAGCATTTT. Residues: CASSLDSSNQPQHF.